This TCR beta chain was identified during a study of T cell clonotyping in hematopoietic cell transplantation. The sample's time point: recipient sample about 28 days before transplant, after cytoreduction. Libraries were prepared by immunoSEQ multiplex PCR; TCRdb keeps only in-frame clonotypes and omits some of them. The sample has about 80,000 clones; 90% to 96% are singletons. Specimen: peripheral blood mononuclear cells, collected before stem cell transplant. The receptor was derived from a woman aged 45-60 years with acute myeloid leukemia. Some clones in this sample may be carry-over from other donors' samples.

CDR3 nucleotide sequence: TGTGCCAGCAGTTACGAAGGGGGCAATCAGCCCCAGCATTTT. Its protein is CASSYEGGNQPQHF. The V and J genes are TRBV6-5 and TRBJ1-5, with D possibly matching TRBD1 (5 bases). CDR1 is MNHEY, CDR2 SVGAGI, per germline. Trimming took off 2 bases at V and 2 bases at J, with 7 bases between the two ends. The CDR3 has 14 amino acids.